The next 10 T cell receptor beta chains were all read from a single sample in a study of T cells in Graves' hyperthyroidism and ophthalmopathy. From RNA transcripts, TCR beta CDR3 regions were amplified. Initially, a first-round RT-PCR of the TCR CDR3 employed the HTBI primer set. One entry per CDR3 protein, called by TCRdb with MiXCR from the multiplex PCR reads. Among 130,000 to 150,000 distinct CDR3 sequences listed, approximately 20% were seen once. The material sequenced was blood. These receptors all stem from a woman aged 45-65 years with Graves' hyperthyroidism that later progressed to Graves' ophthalmopathy.

This clonotype was found many times. The chain links TRBV3-1 to TRBJ2-7; 8 bases fit TRBD1. The CDR3 length is 12 residues. Germline V CDR1 and CDR2: LGHDT, YNNKEL (reference sequence). V lost 10 bases and J lost 2; bases outside the gene matches: 4. The CDR3 region is CATGTGPYEQYF. For the CDR3, the DNA is TGTGCCACGGGGACAGGTCCCTACGAGCAGTACTTC.

This chain joins TRBV30 and TRBJ2-5, with D possibly being TRBD2 (6 bases). CDR3 length equals 15 residues. Germline CDR1 is GTSNPN and CDR2 is SVGIG (reference sequence). Trimming pared 1 base from V and 0 bases from J, leaving 12 bases between. In DNA form, the CDR3 reads TGTGCCTGGAGTGGGAGCGGGTGGTACCAAGAGACCCAGTACTTC. Translated: CAWSGSGWYQETQYF.

This clonotype showed up many times. The rearrangement joins TRBV7-3 to TRBJ2-2; D gene unclear. The germline V and J ends were trimmed by 3 bases and 7 bases, with 12 bases remaining between them. This CDR3 has 14 amino acids. In germline, CDR1 is SGHTA, CDR2 FQGTGA. The CDR3 bases are TGTGCCAGCAGCTTTCCCGGTGGGCACGGGGAGCTGTTTTTT. This translates into CASSFPGGHGELFF.

The chain combines TRBV28 with TRBJ1-4, with a tentative D call TRBD1 (6 bases). Between the trimmed V and J ends, which lost 5 bases and 8 bases, there was a span of 18 bases. This CDR3 region has 15 residues. Per germline, CDR1 MDHEN and CDR2 SYDVKM. In DNA form, the CDR3 reads TGTGCCAGCAGTGAGAGGGGGACCAGGGAAGAAAAACTGTTTTTT. It is translated as CASSERGTREEKLFF.

This clonotype was detected many times. V gene TRBV20-1 combines with J gene TRBJ1-5; 7 bases map to TRBD1. Unmatched junction bases numbered 14, after V lost 6 bases and J lost 0 bases. The CDR3 has 17 amino acids. CDR1 and CDR2 (germline): DFQATT, SNEGSKA (reference sequence). DNA of the CDR3: TGCAGTGCGAGTGAGGGACAGAGTTTTTATAGCAATCAGCCCCAGCATTTT. Translated, it gives CSASEGQSFYSNQPQHF.

This clonotype was found many times. The rearrangement uses TRBV6-1 and TRBJ2-2, with TRBD1 matching 8 bases. V was clipped by 11 bases and J by 6 bases; unmatched bases: 11. Germline V lookup: CDR1 MNHNS, CDR2 SASEGT. The CDR3 extends over 14 amino acids. CDR3 nucleotide sequence: TGTGCCGGAACACAGGGGGGAGAGGCCGGGGAGCTGTTTTTT. Protein sequence: CAGTQGGEAGELFF.

Worth noting for this clonotype: This may stem from a read error, because a much larger clone lies one nucleotide away. V is TRBV3-1 and J is TRBJ2-1; 8 bases are shared with TRBD2. This CDR3 has 17 residues. Germline-derived CDR1 and CDR2 are LGHDT and YNNKEL (reference sequence). DNA for the CDR3: TGTGCCAGCAGCTCACTAGCCTCGGGGGGGGTCTACAATAAGCAGTTCTTC. Residues: CASSSLASGGVYNKQFF.

With respect to this clonotype: Just one base apart from a much larger clone, this may be a read error. The chain links TRBV6-2 or TRBV6-3 to TRBJ1-2; D possibly corresponds to TRBD1 (5 bases). V dropped 3 bases and J dropped 3 bases, with 8 bases sitting between them. Germline CDR1 is MNHEY and CDR2 is SVGEGT. The CDR3 is 13 residues long. The CDR3 bases are TGTGCCAGCAGTTATACGGGGGACTATGGCTACACCTTC. It specifies CASSYTGDYGYTF.

This clonotype appeared a few times. The chain uses TRBV19 and TRBJ2-7; 13 nucleotides line up with TRBD2. Germline V gene data show CDR1 as LNHDA and CDR2 as SQIVND (reference sequence). Germline trimming cut 5 bases from V and 5 bases from J; bases unmatched to any gene: 6. This CDR3 region has 15 residues. The CDR3 loop reads CASSPWTSGRNEQYF. The CDR3 nucleotides read TGTGCCAGTAGTCCCTGGACTAGCGGGAGAAACGAGCAGTACTTC.

The genes are TRBV30 and TRBJ2-3, with D possibly TRBD1 on 6 matching bases. With 8 bases removed from V and 3 bases from J, the gap between germline ends came to 12 bases. This CDR3 has 12 amino acids. The germline V gene has CDR1 GTSNPN and CDR2 SVGIG (reference sequence). The CDR3: CARKGDTDTQYF. The CDR3 DNA reads as TGTGCCCGGAAGGGGGATACAGATACGCAGTATTTT.